A selection of T cell receptor beta chains follows, all from one sample in a study of T cells after yellow fever vaccination. MiXCR, run by TCRdb on the 5' RACE reads, gives a single entry per CDR3 protein. This table holds approximately 450,000 distinct CDR3 sequences, roughly a sixth found once. The sample here was PBMCs, taken before the yellow fever booster vaccination. These receptors were collected from a young man who received the YFV17D yellow fever vaccine. Both conserved end residues are part of each CDR3. The order of the fields is CDR3 DNA, CDR3 protein, D gene, clone size, V gene, CDR3 length, J gene. The D gene is left open where the match is weak. Only some rows state a clone size, as once, few, many or a class for expanded clones.

TGTGCCAGCAGCTTTGCGAGATCAGATACGCAGTATTTT	CASSFARSDTQYF	.	.	TRBV7-2	13	TRBJ2-3
TGTGCCACCAGTGAGTCCACCGGGGAGCTGTTTTTT	CATSESTGELFF	.	.	TRBV24-1	12	TRBJ2-2
TGTGCCACCAGTTCCGGGCCAGATGACTATGGCTACACCTTC	CATSSGPDDYGYTF	.	.	TRBV24-1	14	TRBJ1-2
TGCGCCAGCAGCCAGACAGGGGGCACTGGCTACACCTTC	CASSQTGGTGYTF	TRBD1	.	TRBV5-1	13	TRBJ1-2
TGTGCCAGCAGGACTCCCGCTACAGATACGCAGTATTTT	CASRTPATDTQYF	.	few	TRBV28	13	TRBJ2-3
TGTGCCAGCAGTTTTGGCAGCACCTACGAGCAGTACTTC	CASSFGSTYEQYF	.	many	TRBV12-3/TRBV12-4	13	TRBJ2-7
TGCGCCAGCAGCCCGTCGGCGGGAGGGGATAGTGGCTACACCTTC	CASSPSAGGDSGYTF	.	.	TRBV4-3	15	TRBJ1-2
TGTGCCATCAGCAAGTGGGATTCCTACGAGCAGTACTTC	CAISKWDSYEQYF	.	many	TRBV10-3	13	TRBJ2-7
TGCAGTGGCGGACAGGAGAGTAATAATTCACCCCTCCACTTT	CSGGQESNNSPLHF	TRBD1	many	TRBV20-1	14	TRBJ1-6
TGTGCCAGCAGTCGCCCCCCTGCCGTGAACACTGAAGCTTTCTTT	CASSRPPAVNTEAFF	.	.	TRBV6-5	15	TRBJ1-1
TGTGCCAGCAGCCCGCGACAGGGCAAGCAGTTCTTC	CASSPRQGKQFF	TRBD1	.	TRBV7-3	12	TRBJ2-1
TGCAGTGCTAAGGGTGGGGCTACCGGAAGCACAGATACGCAGTATTTT	CSAKGGATGSTDTQYF	.	few	TRBV20-1	16	TRBJ2-3
TGTGCCAGCAGCCGGACGACTAGCAGGAGCGCAGATACGCAGTATTTT	CASSRTTSRSADTQYF	TRBD2	few	TRBV6-1	16	TRBJ2-3
TGCAGTGCTGCCTTAGCGGGGGGTTCGGATACGCAGTATTTT	CSAALAGGSDTQYF	TRBD2	few	TRBV20-1	14	TRBJ2-3
TGTGCCAGCAGTTTATCTGGACTAGGATTGAGGCAGTATTTT	CASSLSGLGLRQYF	TRBD2	.	TRBV28	14	TRBJ2-3
TGTGCCAGCAGTTTCCTACCTAGCGGGCACAATGAGCAGTTCTTC	CASSFLPSGHNEQFF	TRBD2	.	TRBV12-3/TRBV12-4	15	TRBJ2-1
TGCAGCGCGGGACAGGTTGATGGCTACACCTTC	CSAGQVDGYTF	TRBD1	few	TRBV29-1	11	TRBJ1-2
TGCGCCAGCAGCTTGCTCGTCGGGGAGTCACCCCTCCACTTT	CASSLLVGESPLHF	.	few	TRBV5-1	14	TRBJ1-6
TGTGCCCCTGTAGTGAAGCGGGGCCAGGATACGCAGTATTTT	CAPVVKRGQDTQYF	TRBD2	.	TRBV6-2/TRBV6-3	14	TRBJ2-3
TGTGCCAGCAGCACTGGACAGGCCTTTAGCTATGGCTACACCTTC	CASSTGQAFSYGYTF	.	.	TRBV21-1	15	TRBJ1-2
TGTGCCAGCAGCTTGTCAGGGGTTAGCACAGATACGCAGTATTTT	CASSLSGVSTDTQYF	.	.	TRBV5-5	15	TRBJ2-3
TGCGCCAGCAGCCAAGCCTCGACGGGGAACTATGGCTACACCTTC	CASSQASTGNYGYTF	.	.	TRBV4-3	15	TRBJ1-2
TGTGCCAGTGACAGGGGCTCAAATGAAAAACTGTTTTTT	CASDRGSNEKLFF	TRBD1	few	TRBV28	13	TRBJ1-4
TGCGCCAGCAGCCAAGTCCTAGGTCGGGGGAATGAGCAGTTCTTC	CASSQVLGRGNEQFF	.	once	TRBV4-1	15	TRBJ2-1
TGCGCCAGCAGCCTATTGACGGGGCCGAACACCGGGGAGCTGTTTTTT	CASSLLTGPNTGELFF	.	.	TRBV4-1	16	TRBJ2-2
TGTGCCAGCAGCTTCTTTAGCGGCCCTTCCACAGATACGCAGTATTTT	CASSFFSGPSTDTQYF	.	many	TRBV7-6	16	TRBJ2-3
TGTGCCAGCAGCCCGAACAGCAAGACTGAAGCTTTCTTT	CASSPNSKTEAFF	.	once	TRBV7-3	13	TRBJ1-1
TGTGCCAGCAGTCCAAGCTGGGGCTTCGAGACCCAGTACTTC	CASSPSWGFETQYF	.	few	TRBV12-3/TRBV12-4	14	TRBJ2-5
TGCAGCGTTCCAGGAGGGGAAAAACTGTTTTTT	CSVPGGEKLFF	.	.	TRBV29-1	11	TRBJ1-4
TGTGCTAGTAGTAATGTGTATGGAAGGGACACTGAAGCTTTCTTT	CASSNVYGRDTEAFF	.	.	TRBV19	15	TRBJ1-1
TGTGCCAGCAGCCCCCGAGCCGGGGGGGCCCCCCTCACAGATACGCAGTATTTT	CASSPRAGGAPLTDTQYF	TRBD2	many	TRBV7-2	18	TRBJ2-3
TGCAGTGCTGATAGAGACGCCATGGGTGGCTACACCTTC	CSADRDAMGGYTF	.	many	TRBV20-1	13	TRBJ1-2
TGCGCCAGCAGTTTGTCTAGCCAAGCCGATGCGCAGTATTTT	CASSLSSQADAQYF	.	few	TRBV5-1	14	TRBJ2-3
TGCAGCCTGACAGGGGATAGCTACGAGCAGTACTTC	CSLTGDSYEQYF	TRBD1	few	TRBV20-1	12	TRBJ2-7
TGTGCCAGCAGTTACCCCCGCGGGGGAAGCACAGATACGCAGTATTTT	CASSYPRGGSTDTQYF	TRBD2	.	TRBV6-6	16	TRBJ2-3
TGCAGCGTTGGGGGAGAAAGTAATGAAAAACTGTTTTTT	CSVGGESNEKLFF	.	.	TRBV29-1	13	TRBJ1-4
TGTGCCAGCAGGGGAAAAACACGAAACAGGGGCGGCACTGAAGCTTTCTTT	CASRGKTRNRGGTEAFF	TRBD1	.	TRBV6-5	17	TRBJ1-1
TGTGCCAGCAGTTTAGCAGGGACTGGCTACACCTTC	CASSLAGTGYTF	.	few	TRBV28	12	TRBJ1-2